The sequence of this T cell receptor beta chain was determined in a study of identical twins. Whole-study findings and limits: Out-of-frame alpha sequences common to twins exhibited an excess of low generation probability. Memory repertoires showed no such pattern, whereas abundant cord blood beta clonotypes carried fewer insertions.

There were only healthy Caucasians among the donors. One entry per CDR3 protein results from TCRdb running MiXCR on the 5' RACE reads. This table has 570,000 or so distinct CDR3 sequences, more than 9% appearing once. CDR1 and CDR2 (germline): ENHRY, SYGVKD. The CDR3 totals 16 residues. With V trimmed by 10 bases and J by 1 base, 12 bases remained unmatched. This clonotype was counted many times. What it recognizes is unknown. The same sample was also studied in work on yellow fever vaccine responses in identical twins.

Source material: PBMCs. J is TRBJ2-1 and V is TRBV10-3; 8 nucleotides match TRBD1. The TCR comes from a woman between 18 and 29 years old in good health. The CDR3, as DNA: TGTGCCAAACTTCTCGGTGGACAGGGTTCCTACAATGAGCAGTTCTTC. Protein sequence: CAKLLGGQGSYNEQFF.